This entry is about one T cell receptor beta chain. Its antigen remains unidentified. The data belong to a study of beta chain features in type 1 diabetes. Study context: Sorted cells examined across all samples numbered approximately 100 million. Findings and caveats of the study: Patients' naive, central memory and Treg TCRB repertoires seemed closer to one another than those of healthy donors.

Sequencing targeted expressed TCRB transcripts, as all isolated RNA had been reverse transcribed. Clones were sequenced by immunoSEQ multiplex PCR, and TCRdb holds only the in-frame ones, with some missing. The sample has hundreds of thousands of clones; around 10% are singletons. Germline CDR1 and CDR2: SGDLS and YYNGEE. The length of the CDR3 is 15 residues. The V end lost 0 bases, the J end lost 3 bases, and 9 bases lay between the germline ends. This receptor was obtained from a woman younger than 45 in good health. The chain is built from TRBV9 and TRBJ2-2, with TRBD2 as a possible D gene (5 bases). The sequenced material came from naive CD4+ T cells from blood. This CDR3 is CASSVAYGDTGELFF. CDR3 nucleotide sequence: TGTGCCAGCAGCGTAGCTTACGGGGACACCGGGGAGCTGTTTTTT.